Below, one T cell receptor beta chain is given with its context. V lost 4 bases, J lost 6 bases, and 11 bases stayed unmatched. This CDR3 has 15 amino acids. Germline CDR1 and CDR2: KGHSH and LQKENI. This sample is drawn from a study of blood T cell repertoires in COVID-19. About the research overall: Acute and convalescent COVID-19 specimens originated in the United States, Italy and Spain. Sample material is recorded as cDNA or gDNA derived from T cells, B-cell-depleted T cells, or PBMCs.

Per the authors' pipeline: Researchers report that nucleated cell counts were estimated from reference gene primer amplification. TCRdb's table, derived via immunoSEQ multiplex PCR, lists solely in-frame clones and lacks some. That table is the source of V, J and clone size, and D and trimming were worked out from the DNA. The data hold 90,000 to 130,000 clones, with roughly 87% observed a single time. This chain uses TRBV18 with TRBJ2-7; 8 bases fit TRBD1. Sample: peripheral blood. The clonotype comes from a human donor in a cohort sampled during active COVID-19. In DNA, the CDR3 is TGTGCCAGCTCACGGTCCCAGGGGGCTGGTGGCGAGCAGTACTTC. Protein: CASSRSQGAGGEQYF.